One and the same sample provided the 13 T cell receptor beta chains below, sequenced in a study of blood T cell repertoires in COVID-19. The assay was immunoSEQ multiplex PCR, and TCRdb's table has in-frame clones only and misses some. The table includes some 220,000 clones, around four fifths detected once. Sequencing input: peripheral blood. The receptors were sampled from a man in his forties or fifties with acute or convalescent COVID-19.

The chain recombines TRBV14 with TRBJ1-4; TRBD1 aligns across 9 bases. The CDR3 is made up of 15 amino acids. The ends lost 0 bases at V and 8 bases at J; junction bases unmatched: 4. The germline V gene has CDR1 SGHDN and CDR2 FVKESK. CDR3 amino acids: CASSQDGTGMEKLFF. The CDR3 coding sequence is TGTGCCAGCAGCCAAGATGGGACAGGGATGGAAAAACTGTTTTTT.

The rearrangement links TRBV30 to TRBJ1-3; D is unresolved. V was pared by 4 bases and J by 0 bases, with 10 bases between. CDR3 size: 14 residues. Germline loops: CDR1 GTSNPN, CDR2 SVGIG (reference sequence). CDR3 coding DNA: TGTGCCTGGATAGGAGGCCACTCTGGAAACACCATATATTTT. Residues: CAWIGGHSGNTIYF.

The CDR3 DNA reads TGTGCCACCAGTGATAGCGGGAGTGGGACCGGGGAGCTGTTTTTT. Translating gives CATSDSGSGTGELFF. The J gene is TRBJ2-2, the V gene TRBV24-1, with 8 bases matching TRBD2. This CDR3 contains 15 residues. The V and J ends lost 3 bases and 5 bases, in that order; junction bases with no gene match: 4. The germline gives CDR1 KGHDR, CDR2 SFDVKD.

The V and J genes are TRBV30 and TRBJ1-1; 9 nucleotides match TRBD1. The germline V gene has CDR1 GTSNPN and CDR2 SVGIG (reference sequence). V was clipped by 3 bases and J by 5 bases; unmatched bases: 13. The CDR3 length is 16 residues. This CDR3 is CAWSPLGQGTRTEAFF. CDR3 DNA: TGTGCCTGGAGCCCTTTGGGACAGGGTACGAGGACTGAAGCTTTCTTT.

The rearrangement joins TRBV10-3 to TRBJ1-6, with TRBD1 identical over 12 bases. In germline, CDR1 is ENHRY, CDR2 SYGVKD. V trimming: 5 bases; J trimming: 9 bases; junction bases outside the gene matches: 5. The CDR3 is 15 amino acids. CDR3 bases: TGTGCCATCAGTACGGGACAGGGGGCGACTTCACCCCTCCACTTT. This translates into CAISTGQGATSPLHF.

The rearrangement uses TRBV5-4 and TRBJ1-1, with 8 bases aligning to TRBD1. V lost 3 bases, J lost 1 base, and 5 bases stayed unmatched. The germline CDR1 and CDR2 sequences are SGHNT and YYREEE (reference sequence). CDR3 length equals 15 residues. The CDR3 DNA reads TGTGCCAGCAGCTCACAGGGGGAGGGGAACACTGAAGCTTTCTTT. Translating it yields CASSSQGEGNTEAFF.

The chain links TRBV24-1 to TRBJ2-3, with D uncertain. V gave up 7 bases and J gave up 4 bases, with 5 bases separating them. Germline V gives CDR1 KGHDR, CDR2 SFDVKD. CDR3 length equals 11 residues. CDR3 protein: CATSLADTQYF. DNA for the CDR3: TGTGCCACCAGCCTCGCAGATACGCAGTATTTT.

In its sample, this clone was seen a few times. This rearrangement joins TRBV28 to TRBJ2-2; 7 nucleotides agree with TRBD1. CDR3 length equals 14 residues. Trimming took 6 bases from V and 5 from J; bases not matched to a gene: 6. Germline lookup yields CDR1 MDHEN and CDR2 SYDVKM. DNA for the CDR3: TGTGCCAGCAGCTGGGACAGTCGGACCGGGGAGCTGTTTTTT. It codes for CASSWDSRTGELFF.

V gene TRBV19 combines with J gene TRBJ2-3; 8 bases map to TRBD2. Germline V gene lookup returns CDR1 LNHDA and CDR2 SQIVND (reference sequence). The V gene end was trimmed by 3 bases and the J gene end by 5 bases; junction bases not matched to a gene: 4. CDR3 length equals 14 residues. The CDR3 nucleotides are TGTGCCAGTAGTATGGTAGCGGGACAAGATACGCAGTATTTT. It encodes CASSMVAGQDTQYF.

The chain joins TRBV25-1 to TRBJ2-7; a weak D match, TRBD2 (5 bases). This CDR3 is 18 amino acids long. Germline-derived CDR1 and CDR2 are MGHDK and SYGVNS. The germline V and J ends were trimmed by 2 bases and 2 bases, with 22 bases remaining between them. The CDR3 bases are TGTGCCAGCAGTGAACCTGGTAGGGCCACCCAGAGGGCCTACGAGCAGTACTTC. It is translated as CASSEPGRATQRAYEQYF.

This clone turned up a few times. The V call is TRBV3-1 (or the pseudogene TRBV3-2), the J call TRBJ2-3, with D possibly TRBD1 on 6 matching bases. Germline V lookup: CDR1 LGHDT, CDR2 YNNKEL (reference sequence). CDR3 length: 16 residues. V was shortened by 3 bases and J by 0 bases, with 13 bases between the two germline ends. The CDR3 nucleotides read TGTGCCAGCAGCCAGTACGGGACAACTAGCACAGATACGCAGTATTTT. Its protein product is CASSQYGTTSTDTQYF.

A word on this clone: Germline and junction disagree at one end, which may indicate a read error. This chain links TRBV7-3 with TRBJ2-6, with 7 bases lining up with TRBD2. Germline assignment: CDR1 SGHTA and CDR2 FQGTGA. This CDR3 comprises 19 residues. The CDR3 protein is CASSLRAGRSGSGANVLTF. In nucleotides, the CDR3 is TGTGCCAGCAGCTTAAGGGCCGGGAGGTCGGGCTCTGGGGCCAACGTCCTGACTTTT.

This clone came up a few times. V is TRBV18 and J is TRBJ2-3; 7 nucleotides line up with TRBD1. Per the germline V gene, CDR1 is KGHSH and CDR2 is LQKENI. V was pared by 3 bases and J by 2 bases, with 8 bases of the junction left unmatched. CDR3 length: 16 amino acids. CDR3 amino acids: CASSPTKQGFTDTQYF. The CDR3 DNA follows: TGTGCCAGCTCACCGACAAAACAGGGGTTCACAGATACGCAGTATTTT. The variable domain in full, completed from reference TRBV18 and TRBJ2-3, reads NAGVMQNPRHLVRRRGQEARLRCSPMKGHSHVYWYRQLPEEGLKFMVYLQKENIIDESGMPKERFSAEFPKEGPSILRIQQVVRGDSAAYFCASSPTKQGFTDTQYFGPGTRLTVL.